This T cell receptor (beta chain) was recovered during a study of circulating and synovial CD4+ cells in juvenile arthritis. Overall study results and limits: Bulk blood CD4 repertoires were more diverse than these. Vbeta family usage analysis did not detect the pathogenic-like versus bulk difference. Circulating pathogenic-like lymphocytes shared a substantially higher fraction of CDR3 sequences with synovium than bulk blood. CPL and bulk CD4 samples differed at least tenfold in T cell genomes.

Clones were read by immunoSEQ multiplex PCR, and TCRdb kept only the in-frame ones, dropping some. The sample includes about 33,000 clones, nearly 95% of them seen just once. As to this clone: The antigen is unknown.

The TCR comes from a human donor with juvenile idiopathic arthritis. Sequencing was performed on CD4+ T cells from blood.

The CDR3 DNA is TGTGCCAGCAGCTTAGAGGGACCACAGGGGACCTATGGCTACACCTTC. Protein product: CASSLEGPQGTYGYTF. The rearrangement uses TRBV11-1 and TRBJ1-2; 7 nucleotides align to TRBD1. Trimming at V came to 1 base and at J to 4 bases, leaving 9 bases not matched to a gene. Germline CDR1 and CDR2: SGHAT and FQDESV (reference sequence). The CDR3 loop spans 16 amino acids.